This TCR beta chain was recovered during a study of cytomegalovirus exposure and HLA in healthy donors. Vbeta (60) and Jbeta (13) primers were used in the PCR. The method was immunoSEQ multiplex PCR; TCRdb's version includes in-frame clones alone and lacks a portion of them. The table lists more than 95,000 clones, roughly 77% of them singletons, with roughly 1.8% in the top ten. Looked up from germline, CDR1 is SGHVS and CDR2 is FQNEAQ. CDR3 length equals 17 residues. The ends were cut back, 0 bases at V and 0 bases at J, with 12 bases in the middle. The source material was PBMCs. The TCR originated in a man between 18 and 35 years old in good health and CMV-seronegative. The rearrangement uses TRBV7-8 and TRBJ1-3; D may be TRBD1 (6 bases). The CDR3 is CASSLALRGGSGNTIYF. CDR3 coding DNA: TGTGCCAGCAGCTTAGCATTGAGGGGGGGCTCTGGAAACACCATATATTTT.